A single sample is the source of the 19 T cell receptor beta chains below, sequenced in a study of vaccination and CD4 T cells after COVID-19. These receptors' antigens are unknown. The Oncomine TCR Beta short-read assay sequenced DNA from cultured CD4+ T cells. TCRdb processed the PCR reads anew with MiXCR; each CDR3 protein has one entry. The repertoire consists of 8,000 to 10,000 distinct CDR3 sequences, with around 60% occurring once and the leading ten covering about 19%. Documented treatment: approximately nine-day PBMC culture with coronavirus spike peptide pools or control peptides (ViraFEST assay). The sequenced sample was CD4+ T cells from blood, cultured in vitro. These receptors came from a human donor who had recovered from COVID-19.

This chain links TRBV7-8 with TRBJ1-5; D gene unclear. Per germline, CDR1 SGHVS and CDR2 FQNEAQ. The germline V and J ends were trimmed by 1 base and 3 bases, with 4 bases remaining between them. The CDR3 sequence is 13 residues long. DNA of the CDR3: TGTGCCAGCAGCTTAGTCAACAATCAGCCCCAGCATTTT. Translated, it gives CASSLVNNQPQHF.

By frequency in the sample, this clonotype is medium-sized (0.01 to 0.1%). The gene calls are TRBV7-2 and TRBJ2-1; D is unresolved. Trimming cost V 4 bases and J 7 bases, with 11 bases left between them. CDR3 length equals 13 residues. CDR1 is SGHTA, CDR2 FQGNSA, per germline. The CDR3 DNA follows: TGTGCCAGCAGCTCGAGAGGAGCAAATGAGCAGTTCTTC. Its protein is CASSSRGANEQFF.

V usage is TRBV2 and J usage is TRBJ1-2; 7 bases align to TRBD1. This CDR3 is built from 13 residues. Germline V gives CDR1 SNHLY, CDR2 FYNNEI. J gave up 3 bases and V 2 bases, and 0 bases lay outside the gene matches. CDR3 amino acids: CASSEQGDYGYTF. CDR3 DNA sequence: TGTGCCAGCAGTGAACAGGGGGACTATGGCTACACCTTC.

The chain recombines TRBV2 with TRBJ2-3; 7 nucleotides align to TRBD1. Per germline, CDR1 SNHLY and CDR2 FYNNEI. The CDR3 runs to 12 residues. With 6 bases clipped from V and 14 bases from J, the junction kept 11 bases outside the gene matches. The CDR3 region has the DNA TGTGCCAGCAGAAGGACAGGCGGCCCCCCGTATTTT. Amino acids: CASRRTGGPPYF.

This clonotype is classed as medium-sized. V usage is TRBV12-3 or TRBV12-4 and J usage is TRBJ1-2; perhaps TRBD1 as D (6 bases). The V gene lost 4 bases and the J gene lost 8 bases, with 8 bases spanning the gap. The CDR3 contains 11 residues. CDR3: CASSSGAGYTF. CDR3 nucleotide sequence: TGTGCCAGCAGTTCAGGGGCCGGCTACACCTTC.

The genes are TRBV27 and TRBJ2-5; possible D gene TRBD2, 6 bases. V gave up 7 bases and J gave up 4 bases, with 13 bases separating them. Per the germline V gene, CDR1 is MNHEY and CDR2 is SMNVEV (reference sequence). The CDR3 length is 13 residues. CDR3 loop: CASTTVGGETQYF. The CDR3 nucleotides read TGTGCCAGCACTACCGTCGGGGGAGAGACCCAGTACTTC.

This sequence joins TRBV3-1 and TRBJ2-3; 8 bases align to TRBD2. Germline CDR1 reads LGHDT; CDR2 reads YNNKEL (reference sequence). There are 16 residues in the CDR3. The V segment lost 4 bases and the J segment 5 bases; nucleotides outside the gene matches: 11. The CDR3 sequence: CASSRIGGGRVDTQYF. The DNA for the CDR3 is TGTGCCAGCAGCCGGATAGGCGGGGGGCGGGTAGATACGCAGTATTTT.

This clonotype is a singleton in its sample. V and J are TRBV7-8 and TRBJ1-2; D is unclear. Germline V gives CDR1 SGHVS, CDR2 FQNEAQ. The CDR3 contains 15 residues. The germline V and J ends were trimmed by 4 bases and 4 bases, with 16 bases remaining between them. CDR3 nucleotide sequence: TGTGCCAGCAGCTCCACCGGAGGCCTAACCTATGGCTACACCTTC. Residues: CASSSTGGLTYGYTF.

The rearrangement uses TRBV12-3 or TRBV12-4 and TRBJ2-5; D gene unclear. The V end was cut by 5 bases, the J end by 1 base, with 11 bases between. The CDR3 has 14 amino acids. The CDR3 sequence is CASSPRTGQETQYF. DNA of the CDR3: TGTGCCAGCAGTCCCAGGACGGGCCAAGAGACCCAGTACTTC.

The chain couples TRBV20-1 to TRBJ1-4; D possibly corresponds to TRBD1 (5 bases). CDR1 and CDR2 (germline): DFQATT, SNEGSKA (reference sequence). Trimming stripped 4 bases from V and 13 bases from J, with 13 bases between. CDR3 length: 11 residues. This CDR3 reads CSATQGVRLFF. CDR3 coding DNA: TGCAGTGCTACTCAGGGAGTACGACTGTTTTTT.

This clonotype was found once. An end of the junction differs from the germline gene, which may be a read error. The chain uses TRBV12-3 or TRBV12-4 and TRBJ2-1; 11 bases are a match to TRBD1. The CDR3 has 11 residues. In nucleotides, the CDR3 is TGTGCCAGCACCATGGGGGACAGGGGGAGGTTC. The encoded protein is CASTMGDRGRF.

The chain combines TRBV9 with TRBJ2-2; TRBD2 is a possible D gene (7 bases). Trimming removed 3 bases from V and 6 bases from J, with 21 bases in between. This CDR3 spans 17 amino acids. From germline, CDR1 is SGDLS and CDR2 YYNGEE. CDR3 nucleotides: TGTGCCAGCAGCGCCTATTCCGGGGGGCCGTACGCCGGGGAGCTGTTTTTT. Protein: CASSAYSGGPYAGELFF.

The CDR3 DNA sequence: TGTGCCAGCAGCTTAGTTGGGACGGGGATAACGCCCCAGCATTTT. Protein sequence: CASSLVGTGITPQHF. The chain links TRBV7-6 to TRBJ1-5; D might be TRBD1 (5 bases). This CDR3 is built from 15 residues. Trimming shortened V by 1 base and J by 9 bases, and 16 bases separated the two germline ends. Germline CDR1 is SGHVS and CDR2 is FNYEAQ.

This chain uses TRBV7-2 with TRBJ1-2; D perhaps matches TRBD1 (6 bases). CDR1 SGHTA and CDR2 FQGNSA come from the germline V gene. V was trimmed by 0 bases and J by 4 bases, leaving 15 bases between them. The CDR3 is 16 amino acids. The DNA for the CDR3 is TGTGCCAGCAGCTTAGCCCCCCATGGAGGGGGCTATGGCTACACCTTC. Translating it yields CASSLAPHGGGYGYTF.

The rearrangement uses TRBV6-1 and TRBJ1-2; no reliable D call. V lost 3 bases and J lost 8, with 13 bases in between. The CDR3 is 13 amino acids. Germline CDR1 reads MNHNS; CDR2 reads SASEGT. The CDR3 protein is CASSESGIKGYTF. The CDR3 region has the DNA TGTGCCAGCAGTGAGTCTGGGATTAAAGGCTACACCTTC.

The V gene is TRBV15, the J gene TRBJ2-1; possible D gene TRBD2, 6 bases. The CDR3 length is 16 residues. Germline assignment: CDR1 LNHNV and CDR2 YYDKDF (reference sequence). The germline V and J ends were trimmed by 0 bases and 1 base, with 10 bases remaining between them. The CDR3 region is CATSRDRDSSYNEQFF. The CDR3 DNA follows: TGTGCCACCAGCAGAGACCGGGACTCGTCCTACAATGAGCAGTTCTTC.

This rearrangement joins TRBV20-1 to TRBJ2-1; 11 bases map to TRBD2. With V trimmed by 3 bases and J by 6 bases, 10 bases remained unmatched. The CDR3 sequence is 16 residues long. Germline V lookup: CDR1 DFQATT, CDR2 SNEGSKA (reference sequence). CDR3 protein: CSASPQTSGGRNEQFF. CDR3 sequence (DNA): TGCAGTGCTAGCCCCCAAACTAGCGGGGGCCGCAATGAGCAGTTCTTC.

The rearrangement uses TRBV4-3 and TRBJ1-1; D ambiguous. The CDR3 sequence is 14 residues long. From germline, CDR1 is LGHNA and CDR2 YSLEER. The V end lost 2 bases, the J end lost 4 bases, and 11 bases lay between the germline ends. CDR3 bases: TGCGCCAGCAGCCAACTACATAGCACCACTGAAGCTTTCTTT. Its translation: CASSQLHSTTEAFF.

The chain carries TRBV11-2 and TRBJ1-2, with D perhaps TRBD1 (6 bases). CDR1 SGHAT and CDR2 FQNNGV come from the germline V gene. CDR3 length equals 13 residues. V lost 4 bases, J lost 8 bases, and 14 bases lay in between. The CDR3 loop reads CASSSRDMWGYTF. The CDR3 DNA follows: TGTGCCAGCAGCTCCCGGGACATGTGGGGCTACACCTTC.